In this sample, the clone carrying this T cell receptor (beta chain) turned up a few times. Its specificity is unknown. Absence of ophthalmopathy progression within 18 months defined stable Graves' hyperthyroidism. It was 8 to 10 ml of fresh peripheral blood that supplied the PBMCs. These data come from a study of T cells in Graves' hyperthyroidism and ophthalmopathy. The study, taken as a whole, reports: Most thyroid clonotypes that were expanded above 0.001 also turned up in blood. Ophthalmopathy onset followed model prediction by a median around six months.

Researchers amplified the TCR beta CDR3 regions from RNA transcripts. Primed by the HTBI set, a first-round RT-PCR was run on the TCR CDR3. Using its own MiXCR run on the multiplex PCR reads, TCRdb lists one record per CDR3 protein. Seen here are around 440,000 distinct CDR3 sequences, about 15% observed once, and the top ten hold 7.7%. The germline V gene has CDR1 SGDLS and CDR2 YYNGEE. This CDR3 is built from 15 residues. The ends were cut back, 3 bases at V and 3 bases at J, with 12 bases in the middle. Specimen: blood. This chain joins TRBV9 and TRBJ2-2, with TRBD2 as a possible D gene (5 bases). The clonotype was recovered from a young woman with Graves' hyperthyroidism. CDR3 sequence (DNA): TGTGCCAGCAGCGGGGGTCCGGAGGACACCGGGGAGCTGTTTTTT. Its translation: CASSGGPEDTGELFF.